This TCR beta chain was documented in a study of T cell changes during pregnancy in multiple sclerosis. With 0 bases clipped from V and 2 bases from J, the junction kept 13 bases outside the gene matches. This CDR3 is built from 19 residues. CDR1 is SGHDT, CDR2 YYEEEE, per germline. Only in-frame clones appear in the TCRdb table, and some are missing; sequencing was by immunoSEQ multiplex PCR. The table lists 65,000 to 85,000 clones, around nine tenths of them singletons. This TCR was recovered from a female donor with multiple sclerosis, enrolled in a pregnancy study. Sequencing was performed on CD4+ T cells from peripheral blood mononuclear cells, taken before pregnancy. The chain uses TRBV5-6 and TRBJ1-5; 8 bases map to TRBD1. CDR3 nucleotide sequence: TGTGCCAGCAGCTTGGGCAGGGGGCTTAATTTTATTGGCAATCAGCCCCAGCATTTT. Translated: CASSLGRGLNFIGNQPQHF.